One and the same sample provided the 22 T cell receptor beta chains below, sequenced in a study of T-cell reconstitution after alpha-beta-depleted transplantation in children. Unique molecular identifiers featured in how the TCRbeta library was prepared. From the PCR reads, TCRdb called clonotypes with MiXCR, one entry per CDR3 protein. The sample contains about 160,000 distinct CDR3 sequences, roughly 11% of which appear only once. The starting material was PBMCs, obtained before TCRalphabeta/CD19-depleted stem cell transplant. Receptors were obtained from a boy younger than 10 with acute myeloid leukemia, due to receive a stem cell transplant.

This clonotype was found many times. This rearrangement joins TRBV10-2 to TRBJ2-1; 13 bases match TRBD2. With V trimmed by 7 bases and J by 5 bases, 8 bases remained unmatched. The CDR3 has 16 residues. Per the germline V gene, CDR1 is WSHSY and CDR2 is SAAADI. This CDR3 is CASKGLAGVWDNEQFF. The DNA for the CDR3 is TGCGCCAGCAAAGGACTAGCGGGAGTTTGGGACAATGAGCAGTTCTTC.

This clonotype has a count of ten or more. V and J are TRBV5-5 and TRBJ1-2; 7 bases are shared with TRBD1. With V trimmed by 5 bases and J by 8 bases, 9 bases remained unmatched. The germline V gene encodes CDR1 SGHKS and CDR2 YYEKEE (reference sequence). The CDR3 is 13 residues long. CDR3 protein: CASSNFRGQGYTF. In nucleotides, the CDR3 is TGTGCCAGCAGTAATTTCAGGGGACAGGGCTACACCTTC. The whole variable domain, remainder taken from reference TRBV5-5 and TRBJ1-2, is DAGVTQSPTHLIKTRGQQVTLRCSPISGHKSVSWYQQVLGQGPQFIFQYYEKEERGRGNFPDRFSARQFPNYSSELNVNALLLGDSALYLCASSNFRGQGYTFGSGTRLTVV.

This clonotype was picked up many times. The gene calls are TRBV29-1 and TRBJ2-4, with 12 bases aligning to TRBD2. The trim removed 2 bases at V and 0 bases at J, leaving 14 bases unmatched. The CDR3 consists of 20 residues. CDR1 and CDR2 from the germline V gene are SQVTM and ANQGSEA. CDR3 nucleotides: TGCAGCGTTGAATGGGGGTCTCAAGGACTAGCGGGATTAGCCAAAAACATTCAGTACTTC. This translates into CSVEWGSQGLAGLAKNIQYF.

This clonotype came up many times. The chain carries TRBV12-3 or TRBV12-4 and TRBJ1-1; a weak D match, TRBD1 (5 bases). Trimming cost V 6 bases and J 7 bases, with 12 bases left between them. This CDR3 has 12 residues. CDR3: CASRWGDGEAFF. The CDR3 DNA reads TGTGCCAGCAGGTGGGGGGACGGTGAAGCTTTCTTT.

This clonotype was detected ten times or more. The rearrangement joins TRBV15 to TRBJ1-2; 7 bases agree with TRBD1. Germline V CDR1 and CDR2: LNHNV, YYDKDF (reference sequence). J gave up 2 bases and V 5 bases, and 8 bases lay outside the gene matches. The CDR3 sequence is 15 residues long. Written as DNA, the CDR3 is TGTGCCACCAGCCCGCGGGACAGAGTAAACTATGGCTACACCTTC. Amino acid sequence: CATSPRDRVNYGYTF.

As concerns this clonotype: A junction end diverges from the germline sequence, so it may reflect a read error. The chain uses TRBV29-1 and TRBJ2-7; TRBD1 or TRBD2 may be the D gene (5 bases each). The CDR3 has 15 amino acids. The germline CDR1 and CDR2 sequences are SQVTM and ANQGSEA. CDR3 amino acids: CSIEAEGEGTYEQYF. CDR3 in DNA: TGCAGCATTGAAGCGGAAGGGGAAGGGACCTACGAGCAGTACTTC.

This clonotype came up many times. The V call is TRBV2, the J call TRBJ2-1; D is unclear. Trimming stripped 5 bases from V and 8 bases from J, with 4 bases between. CDR3 length: 10 residues. Germline V gene sequence: CDR1 SNHLY, CDR2 FYNNEI. CDR3 nucleotides: TGTGCCAGCAGTTATCATGAGCAGTTCTTC. Protein product: CASSYHEQFF.

This clonotype was picked up many times. This chain links TRBV2 with TRBJ2-5; D gene uncertain. There are 12 residues in the CDR3. CDR1 is SNHLY, CDR2 FYNNEI, per germline. Between the trimmed V and J ends, which lost 3 bases and 5 bases, there was a span of 7 bases. CDR3 loop: CASSEVDETQYF. CDR3 in DNA: TGTGCCAGCAGTGAGGTAGATGAGACCCAGTACTTC.

This clonotype showed up many times. The J gene is TRBJ1-4, the V gene TRBV5-1; the D is unclear. Trimming took off 5 bases at V and 0 bases at J, with 11 bases between the two ends. The CDR3 runs to 15 residues. Germline-derived CDR1 and CDR2 are SGHRS and YFSETQ. CDR3 residues: CASRDPVTTNEKLFF. For the CDR3, the DNA is TGCGCCAGCAGAGACCCAGTCACAACTAATGAAAAACTGTTTTTT.

This clonotype was observed many times. The V and J genes are TRBV5-1 and TRBJ2-5; 7 positions agree with TRBD1. Germline CDR1 and CDR2: SGHRS and YFSETQ. This CDR3 has 15 residues. J was trimmed by 2 bases and V by 4 bases; bases with no gene match: 8. The CDR3 DNA reads TGCGCCAGCAGCCCCTGGGACAGATCACAAGAGACCCAGTACTTC. Translation gives CASSPWDRSQETQYF.

This clonotype was counted many times. The rearrangement links TRBV5-6 to TRBJ2-3, with D perhaps TRBD2 (7 bases). The CDR3 loop spans 15 amino acids. Trimming left V 4 bases short and J 2 bases short, with 14 bases between. Germline CDR1 is SGHDT and CDR2 is YYEEEE. CDR3 amino acids: CASSPERGATDTQYF. CDR3 coding DNA: TGTGCCAGCAGCCCGGAACGGGGGGCCACAGATACGCAGTATTTT.

The chain employs TRBV6-1 and TRBJ1-2; 12 bases line up with TRBD1. CDR1 and CDR2 from the germline V gene are MNHNS and SASEGT. The CDR3 covers 14 residues. With 10 bases clipped from V and 8 bases from J, the junction kept 11 bases outside the gene matches. CDR3 region: CATKPGQGAGGYTF. In DNA, the CDR3 is TGTGCCACCAAACCGGGACAGGGGGCCGGGGGCTACACCTTC.

This clonotype was seen many times. This chain joins TRBV4-1 and TRBJ2-5, with 7 bases fitting TRBD2. J gave up 4 bases and V 0 bases, and 5 bases lay outside the gene matches. Germline loops: CDR1 MGHRA, CDR2 YSYEKL. The CDR3 covers 15 residues. The CDR3 nucleotides are TGCGCCAGCAGCCAAGATCGGCCTAGCGGAGAGACCCAGTACTTC. Amino acids: CASSQDRPSGETQYF.

This clonotype was detected ten times or more. The chain employs TRBV12-3 or TRBV12-4 and TRBJ1-2; weak D call: TRBD1 (6 bases). This CDR3 spans 15 amino acids. V gave up 2 bases and J gave up 2 bases, with 12 bases separating them. The CDR3, as DNA: TGTGCCAGCAGTTTAAGAGGGGGAGGAAACTATGGCTACACCTTC. Protein sequence: CASSLRGGGNYGYTF.

This clonotype was counted a few times. The chain employs TRBV6-2 or TRBV6-3 and TRBJ1-5, with TRBD1 identical over 7 bases. The V gene's germline CDR1 is MNHEY and CDR2 SVGEGT. CDR3 size: 14 residues. After removal of 6 bases from V and 7 bases from J, the junction contained 9 bases not matched to a gene. The CDR3 DNA is TGTGCCAGCAGCCAGGGAGGGGGCAGACAGCCCCAGCATTTT. Protein sequence: CASSQGGGRQPQHF.

This clonotype was detected ten times or more. The V call is TRBV15, the J call TRBJ2-5; D call uncertain. Germline V gene data show CDR1 as LNHNV and CDR2 as YYDKDF (reference sequence). V gave up 3 bases and J gave up 5 bases, with 10 bases separating them. The CDR3 sequence is 13 residues long. The CDR3 nucleotides are TGTGCCACCAGCAGTCAGGTAACGGAGACCCAGTACTTC. It codes for CATSSQVTETQYF.

This clonotype was seen many times. The V and J genes are TRBV15 and TRBJ1-2; TRBD1 is a possible D gene (6 bases). Germline V gene data show CDR1 as LNHNV and CDR2 as YYDKDF (reference sequence). V shed 5 bases and J shed 0 bases, with 13 bases lying between them. CDR3 length: 15 residues. The CDR3 is CATSDPTGANYGYTF. CDR3 DNA sequence: TGTGCCACCAGCGACCCGACAGGAGCTAACTATGGCTACACCTTC. The full variable domain, in which reference TRBV15 and TRBJ1-2 provide the parts outside the CDR3, is DAMVIQNPRYQVTQFGKPVTLSCSQTLNHNVMYWYQQKSSQAPKLLFHYYDKDFNNEADTPDNFQSRRPNTSFCFLDIRSPGLGDTAMYLCATSDPTGANYGYTFGSGTRLTVV.

This clonotype was observed many times. This chain uses TRBV5-1 with TRBJ2-3; D unresolved. This CDR3 region has 12 residues. Between the trimmed V and J ends, which lost 4 bases and 0 bases, there was a span of 3 bases. Germline CDR1 SGHRS, CDR2 YFSETQ. The CDR3 sequence: CASSASTDTQYF. In DNA, the CDR3 is TGCGCCAGCAGCGCTAGCACAGATACGCAGTATTTT.

This clonotype was seen many times. The chain carries TRBV29-1 and TRBJ1-4; D might be TRBD1 (5 bases). CDR1 SQVTM and CDR2 ANQGSEA come from the germline V gene. V lost 5 bases, J lost 7 bases, and 17 bases lay in between. The CDR3 has 14 amino acids. The CDR3 DNA sequence: TGCAGCGTTCGAAGGGGACTGGGAGGTGAAAAACTGTTTTTT. It translates to CSVRRGLGGEKLFF. Full variable domain (rest looked up from reference TRBV29-1 and TRBJ1-4): SAVISQKPSRDICQRGTSLTIQCQVDSQVTMMFWYRQQPGQSLTLIATANQGSEATYESGFVIDKFPISRPNLTFSTLTVSNMSPEDSSIYLCSVRRGLGGEKLFFGSGTQLSVL.

This clonotype has a count of ten or more. V and J are TRBV6-1 and TRBJ1-6, with 9 nucleotides matching TRBD1. With 2 bases clipped from V and 0 bases from J, the junction kept 14 bases outside the gene matches. The CDR3 loop spans 21 amino acids. CDR1 MNHNS and CDR2 SASEGT come from the germline V gene. CDR3 DNA sequence: TGTGCCAGCAGTGAATCCCACCGGGGACAGGGTCTAAGCTCCTATAATTCACCCCTCCACTTT. Amino acid sequence: CASSESHRGQGLSSYNSPLHF.

This CDR3 is CASSRTSGMGEQFF. In nucleotides, the CDR3 is TGTGCCAGCAGCCGGACTAGCGGGATGGGTGAGCAGTTCTTC. This chain links TRBV14 with TRBJ2-1; 12 nucleotides match TRBD2. The CDR3 contains 14 residues. With 4 bases clipped from V and 9 bases from J, the junction kept 4 bases outside the gene matches. From germline, CDR1 is SGHDN and CDR2 FVKESK.

This clonotype was found many times. This chain connects TRBV7-3 to TRBJ2-1; TRBD2 aligns across 10 bases. Per germline, CDR1 SGHTA and CDR2 FQGTGA. This CDR3 is built from 15 residues. J lost 4 bases, V lost 5 bases, and 5 bases had no gene match. The CDR3 loop is CASSVTSGDYNEQFF. In DNA, the CDR3 is TGTGCCAGCAGCGTCACTAGCGGGGATTACAATGAGCAGTTCTTC. Full variable domain (remainder filled in from reference TRBV7-3 and TRBJ2-1): GAGVSQTPSNKVTEKGKYVELRCDPISGHTALYWYRQSLGQGPEFLIYFQGTGAADDSGLPNDRFFAVRPEGSVSTLKIQRTERGDSAVYLCASSVTSGDYNEQFFGPGTRLTVL.